Each of the 7 T cell receptor beta chains below was sequenced from the same sample in a study of blood T cell repertoires in COVID-19. Measured with immunoSEQ multiplex PCR; TCRdb has only the in-frame clones, and not every one. The sample yields around 190,000 clones, around 80% seen once. The sequenced material came from peripheral blood. These receptors were collected from a man aged 70-80 years with active or convalescent COVID-19.

The chain uses TRBV7-9 and TRBJ1-2, with a tentative D call TRBD1 (6 bases). Germline loops: CDR1 SEHNR, CDR2 FQNEAQ (reference sequence). V lost 7 bases to trimming and J lost 8 bases, with 14 bases between them. The CDR3 sequence is 12 residues long. CDR3 loop: CASNLQGGGYTF. DNA for the CDR3: TGTGCCAGCAACCTACAGGGTGGGGGCTACACCTTC.

The chain combines TRBV29-1 with TRBJ2-5; D call uncertain. This CDR3 is 12 amino acids long. V was clipped by 1 base and J by 4 bases, with 7 bases between them. Germline CDR1 and CDR2: SQVTM and ANQGSEA. In DNA, the CDR3 is TGCAGCGTTGAAGCCCCCGGAGAGACCCAGTACTTC. It translates to CSVEAPGETQYF.

This clone was observed once. V is TRBV24-1 and J is TRBJ2-3; 9 bases are a match to TRBD1. The CDR3 totals 16 residues. V was clipped by 5 bases and J by 3 bases; unmatched bases: 8. The germline V gene has CDR1 KGHDR and CDR2 SFDVKD. CDR3 amino acids: CATSGSPGQGTDTQYF. In nucleotides, the CDR3 is TGTGCCACCAGTGGCAGTCCGGGACAGGGTACAGATACGCAGTATTTT.

The rearrangement uses TRBV24-1 and TRBJ2-3; tentative D call: TRBD2 (5 bases). The germline V and J ends were trimmed by 6 bases and 4 bases, with 13 bases remaining between them. There are 14 residues in the CDR3. The germline gives CDR1 KGHDR, CDR2 SFDVKD. CDR3 DNA sequence: TGTGCCACCAGTCCCCGGGGAAGTGCAGATACGCAGTATTTT. Translating it yields CATSPRGSADTQYF.

The chain recombines TRBV7-2 with TRBJ1-2; the D is unclear. The germline V gene has CDR1 SGHTA and CDR2 FQGNSA. The CDR3 extends over 13 amino acids. V gave up 7 bases and J gave up 8 bases, with 17 bases separating them. The CDR3 is CASTQSRVGGYTF. The CDR3 DNA reads as TGTGCCAGCACCCAGAGCCGGGTCGGGGGCTACACCTTC.

This clone was recorded a few times. V gene TRBV30 combines with J gene TRBJ1-1; D perhaps matches TRBD1 (5 bases). V shed 4 bases and J shed 3 bases, with 12 bases lying between them. Germline V lookup: CDR1 GTSNPN, CDR2 SVGIG (reference sequence). CDR3 length: 13 residues. DNA of the CDR3: TGTGCCTGGACGTCAGGGTTTGACACTGAAGCTTTCTTT. The encoded protein is CAWTSGFDTEAFF.

J is TRBJ1-3 and V is TRBV12-2; the tabulated D call, TRBD1, remains unverified against the DNA. TRBV12-2 is recorded as a pseudogene. CDR3 length equals 14 residues. The DNA for the CDR3 is TGTGCAAGACCCCAGGGCCCCTCTGGAAACACCATATATTTT. Translated, it gives CARPQGPSGNTIYF.